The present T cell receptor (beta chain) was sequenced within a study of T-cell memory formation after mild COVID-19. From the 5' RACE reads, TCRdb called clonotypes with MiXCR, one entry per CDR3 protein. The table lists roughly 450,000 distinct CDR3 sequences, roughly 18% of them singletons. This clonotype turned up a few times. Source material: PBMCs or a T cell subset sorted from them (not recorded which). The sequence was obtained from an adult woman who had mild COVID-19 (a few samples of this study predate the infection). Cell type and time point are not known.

The DNA of the CDR3 is TGTGCCAGCAGCCTAACTAGTGTATCCTACAATGAGCAGTTCTTC. This translates into CASSLTSVSYNEQFF. This sequence joins TRBV12-3 or TRBV12-4 and TRBJ2-1; a weak D match, TRBD2 (5 bases). The V end was cut by 6 bases, the J end by 1 base, with 13 bases between. The CDR3 consists of 15 residues.